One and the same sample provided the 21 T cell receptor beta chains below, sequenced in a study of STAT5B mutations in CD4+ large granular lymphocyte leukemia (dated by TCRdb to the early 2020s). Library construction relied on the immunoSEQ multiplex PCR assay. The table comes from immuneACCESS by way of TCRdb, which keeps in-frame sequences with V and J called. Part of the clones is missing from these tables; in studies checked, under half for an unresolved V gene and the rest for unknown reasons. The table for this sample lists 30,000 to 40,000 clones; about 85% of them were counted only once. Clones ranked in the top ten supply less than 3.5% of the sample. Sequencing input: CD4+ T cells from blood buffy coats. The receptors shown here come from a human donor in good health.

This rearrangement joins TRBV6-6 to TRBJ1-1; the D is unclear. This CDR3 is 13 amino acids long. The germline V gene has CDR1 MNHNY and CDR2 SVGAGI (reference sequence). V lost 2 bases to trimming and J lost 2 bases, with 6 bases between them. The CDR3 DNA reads TGTGCCAGCAGTTACGGTTCAAACACTGAAGCTTTCTTT. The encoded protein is CASSYGSNTEAFF.

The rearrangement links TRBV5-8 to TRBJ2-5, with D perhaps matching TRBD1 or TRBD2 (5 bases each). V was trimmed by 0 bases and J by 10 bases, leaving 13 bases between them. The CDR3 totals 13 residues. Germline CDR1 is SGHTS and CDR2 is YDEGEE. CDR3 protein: CASSLEGISGQYF. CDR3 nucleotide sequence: TGTGCCAGCAGCTTGGAGGGGATCAGCGGCCAGTACTTC.

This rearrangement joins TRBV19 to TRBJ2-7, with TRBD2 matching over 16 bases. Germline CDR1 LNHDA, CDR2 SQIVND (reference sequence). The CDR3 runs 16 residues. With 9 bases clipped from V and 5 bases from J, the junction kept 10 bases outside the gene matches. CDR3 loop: CASRPGLAGGFDEQYF. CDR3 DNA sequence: TGTGCCAGCCGTCCGGGACTAGCGGGAGGGTTCGACGAGCAGTACTTC. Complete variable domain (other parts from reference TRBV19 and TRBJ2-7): DGGITQSPKYLFRKEGQNVTLSCEQNLNHDAMYWYRQDPGQGLRLIYYSQIVNDFQKGDIAEGYSVSREKKESFPLTVTSAQKNPTAFYLCASRPGLAGGFDEQYFGPGTRLTVT.

The DNA of the CDR3 is TGCGCCAGCAGCTGGGGACAGGGGAGGAACACTGAAGCTTTCTTT. Protein product: CASSWGQGRNTEAFF. The chain recombines TRBV5-1 with TRBJ1-1, with 10 bases that match TRBD1. Germline CDR1 is SGHRS and CDR2 is YFSETQ. Unmatched junction bases numbered 3, after V lost 3 bases and J lost 1 base. This CDR3 region has 15 residues.

The CDR3, as DNA: TGCAGCGTTGCGGTTCCCGGGGTACATGAGCAGTTCTTC. This gives the protein CSVAVPGVHEQFF. This chain uses TRBV29-1 with TRBJ2-1; TRBD2 might be the D (5 bases). The CDR3 has 13 amino acids. The V gene's germline CDR1 is SQVTM and CDR2 ANQGSEA. V lost 4 bases and J 8 bases, leaving 15 bases between the germline ends.

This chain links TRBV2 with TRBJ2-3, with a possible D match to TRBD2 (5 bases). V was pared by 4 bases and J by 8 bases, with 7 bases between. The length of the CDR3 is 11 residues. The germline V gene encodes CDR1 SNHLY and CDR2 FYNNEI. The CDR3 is CASSVEGTQYF. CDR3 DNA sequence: TGTGCCAGCAGTGTCGAGGGTACGCAGTATTTT.

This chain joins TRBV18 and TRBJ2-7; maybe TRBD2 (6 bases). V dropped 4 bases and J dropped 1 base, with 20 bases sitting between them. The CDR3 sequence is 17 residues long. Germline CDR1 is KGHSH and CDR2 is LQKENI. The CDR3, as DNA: TGTGCCAGCTCACGCCCGGAGAAAGGCGGACTATCCTACGAGCAGTACTTC. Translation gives CASSRPEKGGLSYEQYF.

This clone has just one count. CDR3 region: CASTRTTGTIQGTDTQYF. DNA for the CDR3: TGCGCCAGTACCCGTACAACCGGGACTATACAAGGCACAGATACGCAGTATTTT. The chain recombines TRBV5-1 with TRBJ2-3; TRBD2 aligns across 7 bases. Germline CDR1 reads SGHRS; CDR2 reads YFSETQ. The CDR3 has 18 amino acids. V was pared by 8 bases and J by 1 base, with 19 bases of the junction left unmatched.

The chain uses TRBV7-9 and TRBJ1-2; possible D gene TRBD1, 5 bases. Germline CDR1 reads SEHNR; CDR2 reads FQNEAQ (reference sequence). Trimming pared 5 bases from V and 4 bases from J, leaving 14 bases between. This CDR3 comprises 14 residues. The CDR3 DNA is TGTGCCAGCAGCCCACCCGGGGGAAGCTATGGCTACACCTTC. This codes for CASSPPGGSYGYTF.

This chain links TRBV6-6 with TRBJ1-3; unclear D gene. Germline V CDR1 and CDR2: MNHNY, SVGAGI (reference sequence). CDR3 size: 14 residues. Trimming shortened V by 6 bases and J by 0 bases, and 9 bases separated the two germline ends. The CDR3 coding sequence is TGTGCCAGCAGGTTACAAGACTCTGGAAACACCATATATTTT. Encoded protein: CASRLQDSGNTIYF.

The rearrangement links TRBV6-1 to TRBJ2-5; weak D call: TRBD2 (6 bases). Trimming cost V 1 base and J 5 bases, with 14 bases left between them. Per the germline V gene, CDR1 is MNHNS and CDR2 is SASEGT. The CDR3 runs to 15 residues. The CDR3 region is CASSEGVGGGETQYF. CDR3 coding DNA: TGTGCCAGCAGTGAAGGGGTGGGAGGAGGGGAGACCCAGTACTTC.

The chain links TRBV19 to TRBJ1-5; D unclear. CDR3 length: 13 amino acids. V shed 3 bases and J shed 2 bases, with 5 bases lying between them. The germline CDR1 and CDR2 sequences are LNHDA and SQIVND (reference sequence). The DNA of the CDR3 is TGTGCCAGTAGTATTGAGGGCAATCAGCCCCAGCATTTT. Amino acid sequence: CASSIEGNQPQHF.

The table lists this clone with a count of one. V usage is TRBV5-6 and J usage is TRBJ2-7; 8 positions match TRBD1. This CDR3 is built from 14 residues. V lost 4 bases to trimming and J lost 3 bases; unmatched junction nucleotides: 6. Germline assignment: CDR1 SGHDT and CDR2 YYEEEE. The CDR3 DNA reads TGTGCCAGCAGCCCAGGACAGGGCTACTACGAGCAGTACTTC. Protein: CASSPGQGYYEQYF.

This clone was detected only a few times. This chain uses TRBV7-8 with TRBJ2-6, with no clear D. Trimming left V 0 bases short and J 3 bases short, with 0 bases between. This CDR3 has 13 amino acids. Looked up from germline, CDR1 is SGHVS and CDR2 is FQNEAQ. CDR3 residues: CASSLAGANVLTF. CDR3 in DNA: TGTGCCAGCAGCTTAGCTGGGGCCAACGTCCTGACTTTC.

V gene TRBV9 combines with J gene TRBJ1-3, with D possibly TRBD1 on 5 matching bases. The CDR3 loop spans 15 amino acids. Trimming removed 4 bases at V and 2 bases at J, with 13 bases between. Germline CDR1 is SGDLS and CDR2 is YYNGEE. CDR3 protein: CASSLQGVPGNTIYF. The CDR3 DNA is TGTGCCAGCAGCCTCCAGGGTGTGCCTGGAAACACCATATATTTT.

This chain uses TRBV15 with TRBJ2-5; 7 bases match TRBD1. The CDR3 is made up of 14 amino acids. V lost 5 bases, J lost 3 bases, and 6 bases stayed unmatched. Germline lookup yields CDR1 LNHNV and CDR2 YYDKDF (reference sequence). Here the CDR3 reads CATSVTGTEETQYF. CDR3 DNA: TGTGCCACCAGCGTGACCGGGACAGAAGAGACCCAGTACTTC. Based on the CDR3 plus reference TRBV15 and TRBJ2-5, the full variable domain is DAMVIQNPRYQVTQFGKPVTLSCSQTLNHNVMYWYQQKSSQAPKLLFHYYDKDFNNEADTPDNFQSRRPNTSFCFLDIRSPGLGDTAMYLCATSVTGTEETQYFGPGTRLLVL.

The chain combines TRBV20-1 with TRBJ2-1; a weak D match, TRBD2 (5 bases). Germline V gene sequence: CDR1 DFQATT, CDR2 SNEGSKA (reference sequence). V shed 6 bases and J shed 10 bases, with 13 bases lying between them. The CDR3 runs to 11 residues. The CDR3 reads CSATDYPEQFF. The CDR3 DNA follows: TGCAGTGCGACCGACTACCCCGAGCAGTTCTTC.

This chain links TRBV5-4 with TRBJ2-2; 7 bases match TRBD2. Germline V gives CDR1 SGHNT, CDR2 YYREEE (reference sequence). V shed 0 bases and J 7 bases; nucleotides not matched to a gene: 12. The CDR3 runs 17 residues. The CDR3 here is CASSLVGRGSSVGELFF. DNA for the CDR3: TGTGCCAGCAGCTTGGTGGGGCGCGGGAGTAGTGTCGGGGAGCTGTTTTTT.

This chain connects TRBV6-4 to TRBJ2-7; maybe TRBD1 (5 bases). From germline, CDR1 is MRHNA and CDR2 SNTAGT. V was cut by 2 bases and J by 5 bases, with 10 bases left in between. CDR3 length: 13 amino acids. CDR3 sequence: CASSDRGAHEQYF. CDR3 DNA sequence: TGTGCCAGCAGTGACCGTGGGGCCCACGAGCAGTACTTC.

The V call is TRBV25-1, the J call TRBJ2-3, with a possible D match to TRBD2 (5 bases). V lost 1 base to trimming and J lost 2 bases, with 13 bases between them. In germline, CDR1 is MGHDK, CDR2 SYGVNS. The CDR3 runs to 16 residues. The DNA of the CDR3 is TGTGCCAGCAGTGAATGGAGCGGACGGCACACAGATACGCAGTATTTT. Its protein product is CASSEWSGRHTDTQYF.

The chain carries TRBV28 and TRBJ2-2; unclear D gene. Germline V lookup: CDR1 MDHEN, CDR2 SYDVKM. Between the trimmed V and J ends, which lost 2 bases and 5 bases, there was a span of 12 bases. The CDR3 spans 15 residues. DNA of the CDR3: TGTGCCAGCAGTTTAGTAAGCCCTACTACCGGGGAGCTGTTTTTT. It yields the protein CASSLVSPTTGELFF.